Sequencing of this T cell receptor beta chain was carried out in a study of blood T cells in healthy people across ages (dated by TCRdb to the mid-2010s). Describing the broader study: In model experiments, roughly one uniquely barcoded TCR beta cDNA molecule per two T cells was captured by template switching. Using deep sequencing normalized with unique cDNA molecular identifiers, the study measured how TCR beta repertoire diversity changes with age. Four age groups were formed from the donors: young (average 16 years), middle-aged (just under 40), aged (about 62) and long-lived (less than 85). The study analyzed two additional independent replicas of 1 million unique cDNA reads from the same blood draw for two donors, one aged 18 to 29 and one aged 80 or older. What the study reported, not specific to this receptor: The long-lived group showed more naive CD4+ T cells, fewer expanded clones and increased TCR diversity than the aged group, suggesting age selection. A strong correlation was found between observed TCR beta diversity and the percentage of naive T cells measured by flow cytometry. Bulk unsorted PBMC profiling prevented conclusive comparison of naive and antigen-experienced compartments. Total diversity estimates from one million sequenced T cells were considered lower bounds and underestimates. Observed TCR beta diversity per million T cells fell roughly linearly with age, and a significant reduction was already apparent by age around 44. Because the CMV infection status of the donors was unknown, age-related changes in expanded clonotypes may potentially have been confounded.

The library came from 5' RACE. Instrument used: Illumina HiSeq 2500. A second 7 to 11 cycle PCR used a sample-barcoded 5' primer and a J-beta primer mix. Each TCR beta cDNA molecule received a unique molecular identifier from a template-switch 5' adaptor carrying 12 random nucleotides. Each sample yielded at least 3 million CDR3-containing paired-end reads. The Mint cDNA synthesis kit, primed by a TRBC-specific oligonucleotide, was used to synthesize first-strand cDNA from all RNA. After uracil-DNA glycosylase treatment, a first 18-cycle PCR used universal primers M1SS and BC2_uni_R on all cDNA. Concerning the study's data processing: For normalization, 1 million high-quality reads were randomly selected from each sample, with every read carrying a distinct molecular identifier. Reads with shared molecular identifiers were discarded instead of being binned into consensus sequences. CDR3 identification, clonotype clustering and error correction used MiTCR with a Q25 quality threshold and the strictest error-elimination algorithm. A nonparametric unseen species model with Euler transformation was used to estimate a lower bound on total TCR beta diversity. Clones were called with MiXCR by TCRdb after fastp trimmed the public reads at Q25, and only in-frame beta chains were retained. Each record represents a unique CDR3 protein, reported with the most common genes and DNA among its rows. The V and J calls here are based on TCRdb, not the publication. The sample table holds around 990,000 distinct CDR3 sequences, of which less than 25% were seen once. Clones ranked in the top ten supply around 0.75% of the sample.

Clipping removes 4 bases from V and 8 bases from J, with 8 as the unmatched junction base count. The CDR3, from cysteine to phenylalanine, totals 15 residues. Solely the CDR3 DNA is kept, with 45 bases framed from the first base. Looking up the germline V gene (reference sequence) yields CDR1 LNHDA and CDR2 SQIVND. In regard to this clonotype: Its binding antigen is unknown. Base quality data are lacking; no much larger clone is found one base away.

Systemically healthy Caucasian individuals from Russia, 35 to 50 in total and aged about 6 to 95 years, were included as donors. Around 10 milliliters of peripheral blood were drawn from each donor into EDTA-treated Vacutainer tubes. PBMCs were isolated by Ficoll-Paque density-gradient centrifugation, with at least 7 million obtained per sample. Trizol reagent was used to extract total RNA from the PBMCs, yielding at least 5 micrograms per sample. The percentages of naive CD45RAhigh/CD27high T cells were determined by flow cytometry on a PBMC aliquot from every donor. The same specimen was also included in a second study, on T cells of mothers and their children. The second study also describes: Nine systemically healthy Caucasian individuals, comprising three mothers and their six children, were included as donors. cDNA synthesis used all of the extracted RNA, with roughly 1.5 ug of RNA in each 15 ul reaction. Sample barcodes and 2-4 random nucleotides were added via the M1S primer in the second PCR. More than 9 million TCR beta CDR3 reads were obtained from each mother, and some 3.2 million reads were obtained from each child. Thymic selection shapes the output of TCR recombination in a similar way in related and unrelated pairs, and inherited differences have a minor effect. Normalized repertoire overlap was always slightly but never significantly higher in related than unrelated mother-child pairs. With a sensitivity of approximately 93 clones per million clonotypes, no persistent microchimeric T cell clones were detected. The study used deep NGS to compare TCR beta repertoires of mothers and children, seeking features distinguishing related mother-child pairs from unrelated individuals. The mean age was 40 +/- 4 years for the mothers and roughly 10 +/- 4 years for the children. After adapter ligation with NEBNext reagents, the libraries were sequenced on Illumina HiSeq 2000 with 100+100 nt paired-end reads. To prevent cross-contamination, the mother and child libraries were prepared a month apart and were sequenced in separate runs. Each donor had between roughly 450,000 and 2,300,000 distinct TCR beta clonotypes identified. Naive TCR beta clonotypes were estimated from low-frequency clonotypes matched to each donor's FACS-determined naive share, without sorting.

Sequenced input: blood. The receptor comes from a girl aged 2 to 9 in good health. The chain is assembled from TRBV19 and TRBJ2-1; 10 central bases correspond to TRBD1. The DNA sequence is given as TGTGCCAGTAGTAACCGGGACAGGGGAGGCGATGAGCAGTTCTTC. This codes for CASSNRDRGGDEQFF.